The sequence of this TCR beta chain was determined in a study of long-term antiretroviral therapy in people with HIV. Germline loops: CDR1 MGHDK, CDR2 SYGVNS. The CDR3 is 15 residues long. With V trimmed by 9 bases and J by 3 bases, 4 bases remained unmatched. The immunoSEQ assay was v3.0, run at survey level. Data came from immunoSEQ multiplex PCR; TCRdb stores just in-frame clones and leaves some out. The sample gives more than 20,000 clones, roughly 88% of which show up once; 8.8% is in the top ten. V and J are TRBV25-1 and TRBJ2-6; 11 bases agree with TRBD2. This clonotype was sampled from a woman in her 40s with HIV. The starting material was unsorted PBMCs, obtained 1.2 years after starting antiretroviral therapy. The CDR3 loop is CASLAGGDGANVLTF. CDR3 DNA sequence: TGTGCCAGTTTAGCGGGAGGGGATGGGGCCAACGTCCTGACTTTC.